This T cell receptor beta chain was profiled in a study of cytomegalovirus exposure and HLA in healthy donors. Study observations and caveats: Reportedly, fewer N-insertions than the roughly 690-donor mean appeared in an Asian-associated ancestry cluster in a later analysis.

With 60 Vbeta and 13 Jbeta primers, the PCR was carried out. Produced via immunoSEQ multiplex PCR; TCRdb's table is partial and in-frame only. The sample gives tens of thousands of clones, approximately 79% of which show up once; around 2.5% is in the top ten. Germline lookup yields CDR1 MNHEY and CDR2 SMNVEV (reference sequence). CDR3 length equals 18 residues. Trimming left V 5 bases short and J 0 bases short, with 17 bases between. In the case of this clone: Its cognate antigen is unknown.

Material: PBMCs. This chain connects TRBV27 to TRBJ1-6; no definite D call. The receptor comes from a man under 40 in good health and CMV-seronegative. CDR3 in amino acids: CASSPFRSGSSYNSPLHF. Written as DNA, the CDR3 is TGTGCCAGCAGTCCTTTCAGGTCCGGAAGCTCCTATAATTCACCCCTCCACTTT.